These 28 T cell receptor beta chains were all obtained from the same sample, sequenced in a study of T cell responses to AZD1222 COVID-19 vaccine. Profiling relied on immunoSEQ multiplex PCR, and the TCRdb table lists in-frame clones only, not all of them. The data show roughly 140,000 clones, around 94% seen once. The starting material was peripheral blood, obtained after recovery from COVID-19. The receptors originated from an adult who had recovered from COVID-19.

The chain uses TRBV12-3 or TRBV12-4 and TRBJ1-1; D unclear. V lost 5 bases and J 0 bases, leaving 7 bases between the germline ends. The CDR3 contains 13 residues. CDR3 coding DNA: TGTGCCAGCAGTCTCAGGATGAACACTGAAGCTTTCTTT. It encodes CASSLRMNTEAFF.

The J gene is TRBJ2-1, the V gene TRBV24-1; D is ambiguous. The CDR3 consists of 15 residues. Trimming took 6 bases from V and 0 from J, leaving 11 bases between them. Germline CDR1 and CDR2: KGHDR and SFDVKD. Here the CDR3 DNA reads TGTGCCACCAGTCCACGGCGGAGCTCCTACAATGAGCAGTTCTTC. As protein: CATSPRRSSYNEQFF.

The CDR3: CASSLQADIEQYF. The CDR3, as DNA: TGTGCCAGCAGCTTGCAGGCCGATATCGAGCAGTACTTC. The V and J genes are TRBV5-5 and TRBJ2-7; D unclear. Germline V CDR1 and CDR2: SGHKS, YYEKEE (reference sequence). CDR3 size: 13 residues. V was cut by 1 base and J by 6 bases, with 11 bases left in between.

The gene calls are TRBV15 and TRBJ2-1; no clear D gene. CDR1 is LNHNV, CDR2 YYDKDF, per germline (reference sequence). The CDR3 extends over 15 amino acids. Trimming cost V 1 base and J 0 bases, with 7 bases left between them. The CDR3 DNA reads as TGTGCCACCAGCAGAGGAGAGAGCTCCTACAATGAGCAGTTCTTC. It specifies CATSRGESSYNEQFF.

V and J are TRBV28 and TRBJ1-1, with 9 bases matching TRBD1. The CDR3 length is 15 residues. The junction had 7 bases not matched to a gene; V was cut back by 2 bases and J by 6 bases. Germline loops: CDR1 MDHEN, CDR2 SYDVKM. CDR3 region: CASSLRMTGGSEAFF. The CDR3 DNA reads TGTGCCAGCAGTTTACGGATGACAGGGGGGTCTGAAGCTTTCTTT.

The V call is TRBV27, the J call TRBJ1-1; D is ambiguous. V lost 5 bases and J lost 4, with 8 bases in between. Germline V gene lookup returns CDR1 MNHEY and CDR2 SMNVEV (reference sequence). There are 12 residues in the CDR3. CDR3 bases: TGTGCCAGCAGTCGGATCGGCACTGAAGCTTTCTTT. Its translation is CASSRIGTEAFF.

The CDR3: CASSPYRLTDTQYF. The CDR3 DNA reads as TGTGCCAGCAGTCCATACAGGCTCACAGATACGCAGTATTTT. V is TRBV6-5 and J is TRBJ2-3; TRBD1 might be the D (5 bases). Germline V gene lookup returns CDR1 MNHEY and CDR2 SVGAGI. The length of the CDR3 is 14 residues. Trimming shortened V by 5 bases and J by 2 bases, and 11 bases separated the two germline ends.

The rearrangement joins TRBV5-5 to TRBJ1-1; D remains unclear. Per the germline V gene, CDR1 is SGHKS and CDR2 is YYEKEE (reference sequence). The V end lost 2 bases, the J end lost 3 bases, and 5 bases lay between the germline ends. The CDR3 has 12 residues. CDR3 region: CASSLSHTEAFF. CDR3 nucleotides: TGTGCCAGCAGCTTATCGCACACTGAAGCTTTCTTT.

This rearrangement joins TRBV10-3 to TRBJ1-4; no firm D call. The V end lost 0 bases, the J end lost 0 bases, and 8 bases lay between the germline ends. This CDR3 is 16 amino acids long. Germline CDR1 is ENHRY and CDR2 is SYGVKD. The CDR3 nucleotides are TGTGCCATCAGTGAGTCGAAGGGTCCAACTAATGAAAAACTGTTTTTT. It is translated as CAISESKGPTNEKLFF.

CDR3 nucleotide sequence: TGTGCCAGCAGCTTAGTTCGGACAGCTAACTATGGCTACACCTTC. It specifies CASSLVRTANYGYTF. The chain combines TRBV7-2 with TRBJ1-2; D possibly corresponds to TRBD1 (6 bases). CDR1 SGHTA and CDR2 FQGNSA come from the germline V gene. The CDR3 is 15 amino acids. The ends were cut back, 1 base at V and 0 bases at J, with 9 bases in the middle.

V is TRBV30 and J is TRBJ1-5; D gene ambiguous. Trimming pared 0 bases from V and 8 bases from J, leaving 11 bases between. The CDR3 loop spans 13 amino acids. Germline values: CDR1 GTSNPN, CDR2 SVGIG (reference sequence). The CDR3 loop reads CAWSVGRSEPQHF. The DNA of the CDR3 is TGTGCCTGGAGTGTCGGTCGGTCGGAGCCCCAGCATTTT.

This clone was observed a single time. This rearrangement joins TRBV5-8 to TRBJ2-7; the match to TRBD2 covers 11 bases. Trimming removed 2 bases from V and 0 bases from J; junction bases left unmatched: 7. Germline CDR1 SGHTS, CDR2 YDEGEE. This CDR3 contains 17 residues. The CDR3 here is CASSFAGTSGSSYEQYF. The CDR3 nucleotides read TGTGCCAGCAGCTTCGCCGGGACTAGCGGCAGCTCCTACGAGCAGTACTTC. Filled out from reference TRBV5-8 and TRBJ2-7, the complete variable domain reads EAGVTQSPTHLIKTRGQQATLRCSPISGHTSVYWYQQALGLGLQFLLWYDEGEERNRGNFPPRFSGRQFPNYSSELNVNALELEDSALYLCASSFAGTSGSSYEQYFGPGTRLTVT.

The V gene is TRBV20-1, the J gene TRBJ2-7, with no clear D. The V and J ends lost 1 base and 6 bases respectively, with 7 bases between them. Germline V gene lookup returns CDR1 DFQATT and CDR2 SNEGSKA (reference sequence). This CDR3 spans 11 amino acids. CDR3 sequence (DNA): TGCAGTGCTAGAGCTAGAAGCGAGCAGTACTTC. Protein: CSARARSEQYF.

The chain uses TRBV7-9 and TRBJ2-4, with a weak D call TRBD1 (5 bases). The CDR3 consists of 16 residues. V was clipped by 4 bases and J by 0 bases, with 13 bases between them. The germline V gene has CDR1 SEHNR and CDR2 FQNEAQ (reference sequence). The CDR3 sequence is CASSSEAGKAKNIQYF. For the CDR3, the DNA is TGTGCCAGCAGCTCAGAGGCAGGGAAAGCCAAAAACATTCAGTACTTC.

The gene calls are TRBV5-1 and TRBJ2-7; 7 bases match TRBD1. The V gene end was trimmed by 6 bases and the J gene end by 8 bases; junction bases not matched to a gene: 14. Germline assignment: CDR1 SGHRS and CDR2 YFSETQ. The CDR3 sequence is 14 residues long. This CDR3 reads CASKIGTDPTQQYF. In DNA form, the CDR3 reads TGCGCCAGCAAAATCGGGACAGACCCTACGCAGCAGTACTTC.

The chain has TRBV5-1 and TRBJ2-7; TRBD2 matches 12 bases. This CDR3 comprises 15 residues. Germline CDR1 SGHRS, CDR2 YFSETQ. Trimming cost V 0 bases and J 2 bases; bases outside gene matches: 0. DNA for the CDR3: TGCGCCAGCAGCTTGGGACTAGCGGGGGCCTACGAGCAGTACTTC. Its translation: CASSLGLAGAYEQYF.

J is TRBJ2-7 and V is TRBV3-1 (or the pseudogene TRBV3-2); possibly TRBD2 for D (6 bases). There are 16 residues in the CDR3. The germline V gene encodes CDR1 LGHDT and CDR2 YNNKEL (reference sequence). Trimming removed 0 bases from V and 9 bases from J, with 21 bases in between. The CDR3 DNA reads TGTGCCAGCAGCCAAGATTGGCGGGATCGGGACCTCCCGCAGTACTTC. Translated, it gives CASSQDWRDRDLPQYF.

The CDR3 is CSVTKPGTETGELFF. In nucleotides, the CDR3 is TGCAGCGTTACAAAACCCGGGACCGAGACCGGGGAGCTGTTTTTT. The chain carries TRBV29-1 and TRBJ2-2; the D gene could be TRBD1 or TRBD2 (5 bases each). The germline V gene has CDR1 SQVTM and CDR2 ANQGSEA. V lost 5 bases to trimming and J lost 5 bases, with 18 bases between them. The CDR3 spans 15 residues.

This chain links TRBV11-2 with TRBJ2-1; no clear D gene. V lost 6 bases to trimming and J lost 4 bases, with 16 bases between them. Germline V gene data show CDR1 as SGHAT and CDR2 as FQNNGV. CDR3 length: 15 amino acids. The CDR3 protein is CASRPVKGVYNEQFF. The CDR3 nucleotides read TGTGCCAGCAGACCCGTGAAAGGAGTGTACAATGAGCAGTTCTTC.

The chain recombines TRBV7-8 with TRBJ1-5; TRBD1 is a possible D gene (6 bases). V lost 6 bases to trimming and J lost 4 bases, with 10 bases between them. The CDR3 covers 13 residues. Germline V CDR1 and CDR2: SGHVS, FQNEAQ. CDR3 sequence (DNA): TGTGCCAGCAGACCTCAGGGGAATCAGCCCCAGCATTTT. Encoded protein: CASRPQGNQPQHF.

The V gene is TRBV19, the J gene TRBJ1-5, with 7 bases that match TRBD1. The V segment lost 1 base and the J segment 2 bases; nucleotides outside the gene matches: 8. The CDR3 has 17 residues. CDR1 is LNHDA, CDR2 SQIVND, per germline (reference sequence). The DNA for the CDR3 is TGTGCCAGTAGTATAGGACAGGGTAACGTAGGCAATCAGCCCCAGCATTTT. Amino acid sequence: CASSIGQGNVGNQPQHF.

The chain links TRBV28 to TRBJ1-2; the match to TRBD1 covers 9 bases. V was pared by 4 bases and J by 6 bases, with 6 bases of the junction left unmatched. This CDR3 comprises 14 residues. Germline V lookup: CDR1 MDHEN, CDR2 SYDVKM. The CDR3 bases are TGTGCCAGCAGTTCCCTCCACAGGGGGCATGGCTACACCTTC. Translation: CASSSLHRGHGYTF.

The CDR3 nucleotides read TGCGCCAGCAGCTTCGGCCGGGAGGCCGTAGGTCAGCCCCAGCATTTT. Its protein is CASSFGREAVGQPQHF. This sequence joins TRBV5-1 and TRBJ1-5, with D hard to call. The germline CDR1 and CDR2 sequences are SGHRS and YFSETQ. V shed 2 bases and J shed 6 bases, with 18 bases lying between them. This CDR3 spans 16 amino acids.

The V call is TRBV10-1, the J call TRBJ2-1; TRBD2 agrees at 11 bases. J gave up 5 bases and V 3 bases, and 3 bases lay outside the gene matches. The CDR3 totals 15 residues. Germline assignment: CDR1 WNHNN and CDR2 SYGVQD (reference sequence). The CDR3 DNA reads TGCGCCAGCAGTGATAGACTAGCGGGAAACAATGAGCAGTTCTTC. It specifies CASSDRLAGNNEQFF.

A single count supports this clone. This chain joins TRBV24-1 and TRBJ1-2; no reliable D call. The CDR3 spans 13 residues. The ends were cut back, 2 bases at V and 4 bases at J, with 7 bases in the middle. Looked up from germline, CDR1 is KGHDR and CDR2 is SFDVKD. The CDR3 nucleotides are TGTGCCACCAGTGATTCGGGCACCTATGGCTACACCTTC. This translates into CATSDSGTYGYTF.

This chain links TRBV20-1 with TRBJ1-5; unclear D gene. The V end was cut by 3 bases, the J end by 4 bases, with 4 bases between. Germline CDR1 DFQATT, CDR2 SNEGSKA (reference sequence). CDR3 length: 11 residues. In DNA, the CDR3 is TGCAGTGCTAGCCTTAATCAGCCCCAGCATTTT. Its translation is CSASLNQPQHF.

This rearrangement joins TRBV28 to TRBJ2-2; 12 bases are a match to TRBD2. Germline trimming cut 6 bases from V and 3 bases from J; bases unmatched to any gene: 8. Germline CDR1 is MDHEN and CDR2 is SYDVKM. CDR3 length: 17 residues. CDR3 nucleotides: TGTGCCAGCAGCAAGACTAGCGGGAGCTCTTACACCGGGGAGCTGTTTTTT. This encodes CASSKTSGSSYTGELFF.

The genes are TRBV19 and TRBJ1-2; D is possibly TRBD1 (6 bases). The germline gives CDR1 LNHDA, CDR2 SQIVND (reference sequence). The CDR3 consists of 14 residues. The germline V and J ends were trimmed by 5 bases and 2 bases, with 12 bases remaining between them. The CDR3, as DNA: TGTGCCAGTAGTTCGCAGGGGCAGAACTATGGCTACACCTTC. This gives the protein CASSSQGQNYGYTF.